One and the same sample provided the 14 T cell receptor beta chains below, sequenced in a study of persistence of HIV-infected CD4 T cells. The antigens for these receptors are not known. Sequencing used immunoSEQ version 4 in survey mode. Profiled with immunoSEQ multiplex PCR; TCRdb holds only in-frame clones, not every one. The data hold more than 45,000 clones, with more than 60% observed a single time. The stimulus was lysate of CMV-infected fibroblasts, around 10 ug/mL. Memory cells lacking CD40L and CD69 with high CD45RO were sorted. Source: CD4+ T cells sorted from PBMCs after roughly 18-hour stimulation, taken from a patient who received antiretroviral therapy. These receptors originate from an adult man with HIV who was CMV-seropositive.

The chain has TRBV12-2 and TRBJ1-6; no check of the table's D call, TRBD1, against the DNA was made. TRBV12-2 is described as a pseudogene. The CDR3 has 17 residues. The CDR3, as DNA: TGTGCAAGTCGCCGCCGAGGTGGGGGCTGTATGAATTCACCCCTCCACTTT. Translated, it gives CASRRRGGGCMNSPLHF.

V gene TRBV5-6 combines with J gene TRBJ2-6, with unresolved D. Germline V CDR1 and CDR2: SGHDT, YYEEEE. The ends were cut back, 2 bases at V and 0 bases at J, with 9 bases in the middle. The CDR3 has 16 residues. The CDR3 sequence is CASSFGYYSGANVLTF. The DNA of the CDR3 is TGTGCCAGCAGCTTCGGGTATTACTCTGGGGCCAACGTCCTGACTTTC.

The rearrangement uses TRBV9 and TRBJ2-3; the D is unclear. The germline V gene encodes CDR1 SGDLS and CDR2 YYNGEE. CDR3 length equals 16 residues. The germline V and J ends were trimmed by 0 bases and 0 bases, with 11 bases remaining between them. The CDR3 spells CASSVEGSQSTDTQYF. For the CDR3, the DNA is TGTGCCAGCAGCGTAGAGGGCTCCCAAAGCACAGATACGCAGTATTTT.

The rearrangement links TRBV3-1 (or the pseudogene TRBV3-2) to TRBJ1-6; D not resolved. Trimming stripped 0 bases from V and 10 bases from J, with 7 bases between. The CDR3 has 13 residues. Looked up from germline, CDR1 is LGHDT and CDR2 is YNNKEL (reference sequence). The CDR3 loop reads CASSQEVGSPLHF. DNA of the CDR3: TGTGCCAGCAGCCAAGAAGTCGGCTCACCCCTCCACTTT.

The chain carries TRBV27 and TRBJ2-7, with TRBD2 as a possible D gene (5 bases). The CDR3 spans 11 residues. CDR1 is MNHEY and CDR2 is SMNVEV in the germline V gene (reference sequence). V dropped 5 bases and J dropped 3 bases, with 5 bases sitting between them. CDR3 loop: CASSRDYEQYF. DNA of the CDR3: TGTGCCAGCAGTCGGGACTACGAGCAGTACTTC.

Notes on this clone: At one of its ends the junction is not consistent with the germline gene, which may arise from a read error. J is TRBJ1-2 and V is TRBV29-1; TRBD1 aligns across 11 bases. The CDR3 is 16 residues long. Germline V CDR1 and CDR2: SQVTM, ANQGSEA. In DNA form, the CDR3 reads TGCAGCGTTGAACGAGGACAGGGGGCGCCTAAATATGGCTACACCTTC. This codes for CSVERGQGAPKYGYTF. The whole variable domain, filled in from reference TRBV29-1 and TRBJ1-2, reads SAVISQKPSRDICQRGTSLTIQCQVDSQVTMMFWYRQQPGQSLTLIATANQGSEATYESGFVIDKFPISRPNLTFSTLTVSNMSPEDSSIYLCSVERGQGAPKYGYTFGSGTRLTVV.

The rearrangement links TRBV6-5 to TRBJ1-3; the D is unclear. V was trimmed by 5 bases and J by 5 bases, leaving 16 bases between them. The length of the CDR3 is 15 residues. Germline-derived CDR1 and CDR2 are MNHEY and SVGAGI. The CDR3 coding sequence is TGTGCCAGCAGTCCCCGGACCGCCGTGAGAAACACCATATATTTT. It specifies CASSPRTAVRNTIYF.

This chain uses TRBV4-2 with TRBJ1-5; no clear D. Germline CDR1 reads LGHNA; CDR2 reads YNFKEQ. The CDR3 is 15 residues long. V lost 6 bases and J 1 base, leaving 13 bases between the germline ends. The DNA of the CDR3 is TGTGCCAGCAGACGAATGGCAGAGAGCAATCAGCCCCAGCATTTT. It encodes CASRRMAESNQPQHF.

Written as DNA, the CDR3 is TGCAGTGCTAGAGGACCGGCGGCTTTCTTT. Protein: CSARGPAAFF. The chain recombines TRBV20-1 with TRBJ1-1; no clear D gene. The germline CDR1 and CDR2 sequences are DFQATT and SNEGSKA (reference sequence). This CDR3 comprises 10 residues. V was pared by 1 base and J by 11 bases, with 8 bases between.

V usage is TRBV12-5 and J usage is TRBJ2-7; possibly TRBD2 for D (6 bases). Germline-derived CDR1 and CDR2 are LGHNT and FRNRAP. The V end was cut by 1 base, the J end by 2 bases, with 9 bases between. The CDR3 runs to 14 residues. CDR3 nucleotides: TGTGCTAGTGGTTTGGCCCAGCGGGCCTACGAGCAGTACTTC. Translation: CASGLAQRAYEQYF.

The chain joins TRBV18 to TRBJ1-1; 8 bases are a match to TRBD1. V shed 5 bases and J 4 bases; nucleotides not matched to a gene: 9. Germline loops: CDR1 KGHSH, CDR2 LQKENI. The length of the CDR3 is 15 residues. DNA of the CDR3: TGTGCCAGCTCAACTTACCAGGGGGCTAGCACTGAAGCTTTCTTT. Translated, it gives CASSTYQGASTEAFF.

The CDR3 region is CASSTRTSGRSNEQFF. The CDR3 DNA follows: TGTGCCAGCAGTACTAGGACTAGCGGGAGGTCCAATGAGCAGTTCTTC. The chain couples TRBV2 to TRBJ2-1; 14 bases agree with TRBD2. CDR1 and CDR2 (germline): SNHLY, FYNNEI. CDR3 length: 16 residues. V gave up 5 bases and J gave up 6 bases; unmatched junction bases: 6.

This clone was picked up one time. This chain connects TRBV5-1 to TRBJ2-5; maybe TRBD2 (5 bases). The CDR3 is made up of 13 amino acids. The germline V and J ends were trimmed by 2 bases and 2 bases, with 7 bases remaining between them. From germline, CDR1 is SGHRS and CDR2 YFSETQ. The CDR3 DNA reads TGCGCCAGCAGCTTACGGGATCAAGAGACCCAGTACTTC. The encoded protein is CASSLRDQETQYF.

Only a few counts were recorded for this clone. This chain joins TRBV10-1 and TRBJ2-5, with D possibly matching TRBD2 (6 bases). Germline assignment: CDR1 WNHNN and CDR2 SYGVQD (reference sequence). V lost 4 bases and J lost 5, with 11 bases in between. The CDR3 loop spans 13 amino acids. CDR3 sequence (DNA): TGCGCCAGCAGTGCACAACTAGCTGAGACCCAGTACTTC. This encodes CASSAQLAETQYF.